This TCR beta chain is from a study of T cells expressing NK-cell markers. Following a re-call of the 5' RACE reads, TCRdb has one entry per CDR3 protein and lacks DNA. The sample totals some 390,000 distinct CDR3 sequences. This CDR3 has 13 residues. Germline values: CDR1 ENHRY, CDR2 SYGVKD. The chain links TRBV10-3 to TRBJ2-7. Sequences were obtained from blood T cells: a sorted CD56 or NKG2C T cell subset, CD4+ or CD8+ T cells, or bulk PBMC T cells (not recorded which). The receptor was derived from a woman between 50 and 59 years old in good health. Here the CDR3 reads CAISESTLYEQYF.